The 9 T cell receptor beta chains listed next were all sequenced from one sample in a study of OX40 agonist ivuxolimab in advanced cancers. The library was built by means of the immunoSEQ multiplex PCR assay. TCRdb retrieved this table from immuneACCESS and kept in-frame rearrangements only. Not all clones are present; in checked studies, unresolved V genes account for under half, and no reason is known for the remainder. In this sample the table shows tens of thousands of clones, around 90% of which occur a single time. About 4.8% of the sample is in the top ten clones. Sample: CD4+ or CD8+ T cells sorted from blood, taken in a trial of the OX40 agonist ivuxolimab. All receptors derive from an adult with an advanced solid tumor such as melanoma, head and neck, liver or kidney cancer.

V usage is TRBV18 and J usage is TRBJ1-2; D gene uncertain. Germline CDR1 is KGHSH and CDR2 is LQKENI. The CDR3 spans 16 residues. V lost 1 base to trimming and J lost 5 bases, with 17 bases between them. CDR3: CASSPQSRTDTYGYTF. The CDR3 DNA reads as TGTGCCAGCTCACCACAAAGCCGCACAGATACTTATGGCTACACCTTC.

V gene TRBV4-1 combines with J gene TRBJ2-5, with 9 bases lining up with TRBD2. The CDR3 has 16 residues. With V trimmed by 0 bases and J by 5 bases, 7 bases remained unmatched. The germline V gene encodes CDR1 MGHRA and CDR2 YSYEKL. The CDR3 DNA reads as TGCGCCAGCAGCCAAGAGGAGCGGGGGGTCTTGGAGACCCAGTACTTC. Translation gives CASSQEERGVLETQYF.

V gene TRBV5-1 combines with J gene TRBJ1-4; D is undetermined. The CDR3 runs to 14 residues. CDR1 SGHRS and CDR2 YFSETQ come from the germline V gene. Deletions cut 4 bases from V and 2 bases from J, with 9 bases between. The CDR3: CASSNSGTNEKLFF. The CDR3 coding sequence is TGCGCCAGCAGCAATTCCGGGACTAATGAAAAACTGTTTTTT.

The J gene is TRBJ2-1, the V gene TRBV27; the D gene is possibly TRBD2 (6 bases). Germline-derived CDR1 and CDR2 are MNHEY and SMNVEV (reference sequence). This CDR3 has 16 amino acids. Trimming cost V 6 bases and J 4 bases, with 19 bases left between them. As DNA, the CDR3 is TGTGCCAGCAGCCCTTTGGTTAGCGGAGTTTACAATGAGCAGTTCTTC. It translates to CASSPLVSGVYNEQFF.

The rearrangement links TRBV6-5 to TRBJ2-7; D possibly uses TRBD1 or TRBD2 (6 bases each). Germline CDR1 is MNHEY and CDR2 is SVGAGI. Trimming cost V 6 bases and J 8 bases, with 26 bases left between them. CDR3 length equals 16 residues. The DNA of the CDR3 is TGTGCCAGCAGCTACGAGTCGGGGGCTGCATATATCAAGCAGTACTTC. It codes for CASSYESGAAYIKQYF.

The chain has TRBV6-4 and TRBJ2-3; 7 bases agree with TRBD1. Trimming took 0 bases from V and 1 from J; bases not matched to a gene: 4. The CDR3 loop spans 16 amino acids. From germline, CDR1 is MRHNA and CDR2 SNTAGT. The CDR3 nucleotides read TGTGCCAGCAGTGACTCCGGGACAGCAGGCACAGATACGCAGTATTTT. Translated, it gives CASSDSGTAGTDTQYF.

The CDR3 loop reads CASSQTSGGPETQYF. In DNA, the CDR3 is TGTGCCAGCAGTCAGACTAGCGGAGGCCCAGAGACCCAGTACTTC. The chain joins TRBV27 to TRBJ2-5; 9 bases line up with TRBD2. Germline V gene data show CDR1 as MNHEY and CDR2 as SMNVEV (reference sequence). V lost 5 bases, J lost 4 bases, and 8 bases stayed unmatched. The CDR3 sequence is 15 residues long.

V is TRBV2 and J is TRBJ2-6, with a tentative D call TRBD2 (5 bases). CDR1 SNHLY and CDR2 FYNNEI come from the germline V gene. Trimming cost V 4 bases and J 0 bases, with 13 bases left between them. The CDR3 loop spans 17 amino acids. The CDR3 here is CASSARERPSGANVLTF. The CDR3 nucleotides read TGTGCCAGCAGTGCCCGAGAGCGGCCCTCTGGGGCCAACGTCCTGACTTTC.

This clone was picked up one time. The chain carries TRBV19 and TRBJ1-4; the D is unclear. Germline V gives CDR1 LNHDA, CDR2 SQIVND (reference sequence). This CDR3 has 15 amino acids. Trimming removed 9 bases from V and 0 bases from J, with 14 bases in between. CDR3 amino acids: CASRPAPTTNEKLFF. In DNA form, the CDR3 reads TGTGCCAGCCGCCCGGCCCCAACAACTAATGAAAAACTGTTTTTT.